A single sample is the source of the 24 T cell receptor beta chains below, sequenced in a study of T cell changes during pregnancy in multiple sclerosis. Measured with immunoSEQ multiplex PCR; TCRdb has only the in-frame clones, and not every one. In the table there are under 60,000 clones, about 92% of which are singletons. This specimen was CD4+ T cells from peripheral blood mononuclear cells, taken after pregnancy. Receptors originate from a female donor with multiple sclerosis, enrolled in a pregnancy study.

The CDR3 nucleotides are TGTGCCATCAGCCCCAACAGGGACCACGAGCAGTACTTC. As protein: CAISPNRDHEQYF. The chain is built from TRBV10-3 and TRBJ2-7, with D possibly being TRBD1 (6 bases). This CDR3 is built from 13 residues. The V and J ends lost 6 bases and 5 bases respectively, with 14 bases between them. Germline values: CDR1 ENHRY, CDR2 SYGVKD.

The CDR3 DNA reads TGTGCCAGCAGCTATAAACAGACAGGGGAGTTGAACACTGAAGCTTTCTTT. Its protein is CASSYKQTGELNTEAFF. V is TRBV13 and J is TRBJ1-1, with 8 nucleotides matching TRBD1. The CDR3 is made up of 17 amino acids. Germline lookup yields CDR1 PRHDT and CDR2 FYEKMQ (reference sequence). V was pared by 4 bases and J by 0 bases, with 10 bases of the junction left unmatched.

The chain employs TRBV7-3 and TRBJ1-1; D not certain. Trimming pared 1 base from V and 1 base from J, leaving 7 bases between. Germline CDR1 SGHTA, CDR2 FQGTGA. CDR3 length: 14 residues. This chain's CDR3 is CASSLNDKNTEAFF. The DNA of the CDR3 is TGTGCCAGCAGCTTAAACGACAAGAACACTGAAGCTTTCTTT.

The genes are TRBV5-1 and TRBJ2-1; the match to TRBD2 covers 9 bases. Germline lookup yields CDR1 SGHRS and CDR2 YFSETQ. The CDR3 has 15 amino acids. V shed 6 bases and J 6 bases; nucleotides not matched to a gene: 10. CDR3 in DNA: TGCGCCAGCACCGTGACTAGCGGAGGACTCAATGAGCAGTTCTTC. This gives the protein CASTVTSGGLNEQFF.

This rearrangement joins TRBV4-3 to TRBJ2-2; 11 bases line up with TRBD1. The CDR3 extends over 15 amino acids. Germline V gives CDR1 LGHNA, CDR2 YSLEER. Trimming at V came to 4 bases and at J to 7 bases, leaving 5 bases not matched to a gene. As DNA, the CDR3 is TGCGCCAGCAGCCTTTTCGGGACAGGGGGCGGGGAGCTGTTTTTT. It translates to CASSLFGTGGGELFF.

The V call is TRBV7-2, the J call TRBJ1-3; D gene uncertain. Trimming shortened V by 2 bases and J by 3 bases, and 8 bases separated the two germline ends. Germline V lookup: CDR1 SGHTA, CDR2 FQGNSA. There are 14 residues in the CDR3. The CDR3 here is CASSLTGGGNTIYF. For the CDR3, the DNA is TGTGCCAGCAGCTTAACCGGAGGTGGAAACACCATATATTTT. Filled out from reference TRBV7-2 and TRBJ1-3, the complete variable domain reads GAGVSQSPSNKVTEKGKDVELRCDPISGHTALYWYRQSLGQGLEFLIYFQGNSAPDKSGLPSDRFSAERTGGSVSTLTIQRTQQEDSAVYLCASSLTGGGNTIYFGEGSWLTVV.

CDR3 DNA: TGCGCCAGCAGCCAACCCACCCGGGGGGGGAGCGACGGCTATGGCTACACCTTC. Amino acid sequence: CASSQPTRGGSDGYGYTF. The chain combines TRBV4-1 with TRBJ1-2, with D possibly TRBD1 on 5 matching bases. CDR1 is MGHRA, CDR2 YSYEKL, per germline. V lost 2 bases, J lost 4 bases, and 23 bases lay in between. The CDR3 spans 18 residues.

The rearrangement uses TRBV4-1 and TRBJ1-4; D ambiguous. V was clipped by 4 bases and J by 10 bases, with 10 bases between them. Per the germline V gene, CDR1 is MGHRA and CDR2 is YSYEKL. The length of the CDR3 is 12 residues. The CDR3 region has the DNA TGCGCCAGCAGCCCCCACCTCGGAAAACTGTTTTTT. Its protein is CASSPHLGKLFF.

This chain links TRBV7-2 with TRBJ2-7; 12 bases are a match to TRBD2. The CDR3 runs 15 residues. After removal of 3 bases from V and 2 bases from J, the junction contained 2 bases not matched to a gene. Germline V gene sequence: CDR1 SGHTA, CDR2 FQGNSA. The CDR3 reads CASSFGLAGTYEQYF. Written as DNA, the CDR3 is TGTGCCAGCAGCTTCGGACTAGCGGGAACCTACGAGCAGTACTTC. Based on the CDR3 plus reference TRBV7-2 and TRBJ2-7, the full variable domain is GAGVSQSPSNKVTEKGKDVELRCDPISGHTALYWYRQSLGQGLEFLIYFQGNSAPDKSGLPSDRFSAERTGGSVSTLTIQRTQQEDSAVYLCASSFGLAGTYEQYFGPGTRLTVT.

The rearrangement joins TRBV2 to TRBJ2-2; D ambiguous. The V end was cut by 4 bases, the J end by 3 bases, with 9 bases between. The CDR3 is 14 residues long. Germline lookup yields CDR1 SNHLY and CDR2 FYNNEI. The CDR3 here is CASSAEDHTGELFF. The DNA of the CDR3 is TGTGCCAGCAGTGCAGAGGATCACACCGGGGAGCTGTTTTTT.

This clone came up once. CDR3 sequence: CASSLERGYGYTF. The DNA of the CDR3 is TGTGCCAGCAGCTTAGAAAGGGGCTATGGCTACACCTTC. The rearrangement links TRBV7-9 to TRBJ1-2; D is possibly TRBD1 (5 bases). V shed 1 base and J shed 4 bases, with 7 bases lying between them. CDR3 length: 13 residues. Germline V lookup: CDR1 SEHNR, CDR2 FQNEAQ (reference sequence).

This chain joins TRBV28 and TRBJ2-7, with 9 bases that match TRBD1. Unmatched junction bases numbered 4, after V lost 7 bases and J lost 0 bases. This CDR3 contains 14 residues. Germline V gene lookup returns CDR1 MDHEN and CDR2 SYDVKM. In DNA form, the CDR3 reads TGTGCCAGCAAATTGACAGGGGGCTCCTACGAGCAGTACTTC. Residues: CASKLTGGSYEQYF.

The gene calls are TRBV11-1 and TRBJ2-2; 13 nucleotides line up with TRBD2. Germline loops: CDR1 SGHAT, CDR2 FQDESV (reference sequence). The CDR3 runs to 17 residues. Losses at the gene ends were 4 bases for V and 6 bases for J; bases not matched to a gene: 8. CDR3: CASSSLLGLAGSGELFF. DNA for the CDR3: TGTGCCAGCAGCTCCCTTCTGGGACTAGCGGGATCCGGGGAGCTGTTTTTT.

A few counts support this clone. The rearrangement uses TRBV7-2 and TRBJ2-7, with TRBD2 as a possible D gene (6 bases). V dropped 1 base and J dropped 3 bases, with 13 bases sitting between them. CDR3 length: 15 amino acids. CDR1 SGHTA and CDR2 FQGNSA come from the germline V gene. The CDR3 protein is CASSLGRGGNYEQYF. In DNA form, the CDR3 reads TGTGCCAGCAGCTTAGGACGTGGCGGGAACTACGAGCAGTACTTC.

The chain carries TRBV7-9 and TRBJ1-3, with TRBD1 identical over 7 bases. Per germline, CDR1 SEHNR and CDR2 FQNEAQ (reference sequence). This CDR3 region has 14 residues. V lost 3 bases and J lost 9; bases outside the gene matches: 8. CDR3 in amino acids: CASSFPGGFTTIYF. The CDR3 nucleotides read TGTGCCAGCAGCTTCCCAGGGGGGTTTACCACCATATATTTT.

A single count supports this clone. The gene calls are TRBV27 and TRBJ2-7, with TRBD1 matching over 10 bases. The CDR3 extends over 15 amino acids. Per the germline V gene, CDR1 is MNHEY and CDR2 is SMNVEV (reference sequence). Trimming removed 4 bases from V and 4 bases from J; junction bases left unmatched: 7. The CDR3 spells CASSSDRGRLYEQYF. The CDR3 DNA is TGTGCCAGCAGTTCCGACAGGGGGCGCCTGTACGAGCAGTACTTC.

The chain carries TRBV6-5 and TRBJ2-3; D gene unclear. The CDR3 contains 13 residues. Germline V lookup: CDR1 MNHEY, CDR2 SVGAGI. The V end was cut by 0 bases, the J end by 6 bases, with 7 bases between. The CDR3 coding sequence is TGTGCCAGCAGTTACTCCTCCAGGGATACGCAGTATTTT. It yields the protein CASSYSSRDTQYF.

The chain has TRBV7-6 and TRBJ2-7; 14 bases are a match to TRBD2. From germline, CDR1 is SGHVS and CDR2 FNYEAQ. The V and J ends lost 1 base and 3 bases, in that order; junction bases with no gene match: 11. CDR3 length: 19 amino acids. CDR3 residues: CASSLDAGLAGGLNYEQYF. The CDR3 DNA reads TGTGCCAGCAGCTTAGACGCCGGACTAGCGGGAGGATTAAACTACGAGCAGTACTTC.

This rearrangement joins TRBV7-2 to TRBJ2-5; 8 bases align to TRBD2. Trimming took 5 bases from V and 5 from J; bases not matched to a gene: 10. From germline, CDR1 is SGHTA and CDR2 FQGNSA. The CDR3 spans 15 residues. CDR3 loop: CASSLGGARRETQYF. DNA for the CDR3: TGTGCCAGCAGCCTCGGGGGGGCGCGAAGGGAGACCCAGTACTTC.

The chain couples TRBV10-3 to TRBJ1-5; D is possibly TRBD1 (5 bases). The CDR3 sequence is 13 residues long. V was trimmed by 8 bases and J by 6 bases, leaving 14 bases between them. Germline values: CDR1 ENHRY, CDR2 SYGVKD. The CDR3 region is CAIRSGVGQPQHF. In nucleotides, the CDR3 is TGTGCCATCCGCTCGGGGGTCGGTCAGCCCCAGCATTTT.

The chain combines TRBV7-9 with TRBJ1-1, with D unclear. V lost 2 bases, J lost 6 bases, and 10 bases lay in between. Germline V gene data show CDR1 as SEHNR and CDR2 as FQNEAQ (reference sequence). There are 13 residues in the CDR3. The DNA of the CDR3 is TGTGCCAGCAGCTTATTGGCATATGCTGAAGCTTTCTTT. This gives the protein CASSLLAYAEAFF. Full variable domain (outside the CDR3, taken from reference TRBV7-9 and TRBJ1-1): DTGVSQNPRHKITKRGQNVTFRCDPISEHNRLYWYRQTLGQGPEFLTYFQNEAQLEKSRLLSDRFSAERPKGSFSTLEIQRTEQGDSAMYLCASSLLAYAEAFFGQGTRLTVV.

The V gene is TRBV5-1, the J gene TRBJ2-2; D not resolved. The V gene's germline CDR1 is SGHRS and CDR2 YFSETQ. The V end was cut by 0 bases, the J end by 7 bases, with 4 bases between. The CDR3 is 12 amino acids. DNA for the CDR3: TGCGCCAGCAGCTTGGGGAGCGGGGAGCTGTTTTTT. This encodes CASSLGSGELFF.

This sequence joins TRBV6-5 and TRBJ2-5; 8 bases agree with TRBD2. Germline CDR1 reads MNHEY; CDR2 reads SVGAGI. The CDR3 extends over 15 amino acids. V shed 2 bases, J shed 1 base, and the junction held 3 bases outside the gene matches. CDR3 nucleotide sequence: TGTGCCAGCAGTTACAGCGGGAGAGGCCAAGAGACCCAGTACTTC. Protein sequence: CASSYSGRGQETQYF.

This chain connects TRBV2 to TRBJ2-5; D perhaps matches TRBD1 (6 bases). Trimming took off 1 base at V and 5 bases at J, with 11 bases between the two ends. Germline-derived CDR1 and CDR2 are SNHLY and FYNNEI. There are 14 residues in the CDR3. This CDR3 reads CASSEGQVGETQYF. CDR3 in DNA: TGTGCCAGCAGTGAAGGACAGGTGGGGGAGACCCAGTACTTC.